Sequencing of this T cell receptor (beta chain) was carried out in a study of T cells after yellow fever vaccination. The wider study: Preparation of the low-cell-number fractions used SMART-Seq v4 Ultra Low Input.

This clonotype has more than one count but fewer than ten. What it binds is unknown. For TCR, cDNA came from 5'RACE template switching, which added a universal primer site and UMIs. TCRdb recomputed calls from the 5' RACE reads with MiXCR, one row per CDR3 protein. This table has hundreds of thousands of distinct CDR3 sequences, 12% appearing once. CDR1 and CDR2 from the germline V gene are SGHVS and FNYEAQ. V lost 5 bases and J lost 9, with 13 bases in between. The CDR3 extends over 13 amino acids. Study-level points and caveats: A large majority of primary-vaccination clones showed up again after the booster (approximately 95% CD4, 88% CD8). The secondary response showed a weaker magnitude and a faster peak, day 5 versus 15.

The receptor comes from a man in his late teens or twenties who received the YFV17D yellow fever vaccine. Sample: CD4+ T cells sorted from PBMCs, taken 15 days after the yellow fever booster vaccination. V gene TRBV7-6 combines with J gene TRBJ1-4, with D unclear. The DNA of the CDR3 is TGTGCCAGCAGCACCCAGGAGGGCCAAAAACTGTTTTTT. Translating it yields CASSTQEGQKLFF.